Each of the 25 T cell receptor beta chains below was sequenced from the same sample in a study of technical replicates of blood from several donors. Assay used: immunoSEQ multiplex PCR; TCRdb lists only in-frame clones, some missing. The sample lists around 72,000 clones, less than 99% occurring once. The sequencing input was T cells isolated from PBMCs. These receptors came from a human donor in good health.

This clone was seen only once. This chain links TRBV13 with TRBJ2-7; weak D call: TRBD1 (5 bases). Germline V CDR1 and CDR2: PRHDT, FYEKMQ (reference sequence). V was clipped by 2 bases and J by 2 bases, with 13 bases between them. The length of the CDR3 is 15 residues. This chain's CDR3 is CASSLKQAPAYEQYF. Written as DNA, the CDR3 is TGTGCCAGCAGCTTAAAACAGGCTCCTGCCTACGAGCAGTACTTC.

The chain carries TRBV4-2 and TRBJ1-6; tentative D call: TRBD1 (6 bases). Germline assignment: CDR1 LGHNA and CDR2 YNFKEQ. The V end lost 2 bases, the J end lost 7 bases, and 9 bases lay between the germline ends. The CDR3 loop spans 14 amino acids. In nucleotides, the CDR3 is TGTGCCAGCAGCCAAAACAGGGAAAATTCACCCCTCCACTTT. Translating gives CASSQNRENSPLHF.

The chain uses TRBV18 and TRBJ1-2, with D unclear. The germline V gene encodes CDR1 KGHSH and CDR2 LQKENI. With 6 bases removed from V and 3 bases from J, the gap between germline ends came to 8 bases. The CDR3 is 12 residues long. The CDR3 region is CASSGSDYGYTF. The CDR3 DNA reads as TGTGCCAGCTCCGGGTCAGACTATGGCTACACCTTC.

The rearrangement uses TRBV18 and TRBJ2-3; possibly TRBD1 for D (5 bases). CDR3 length: 14 amino acids. V was clipped by 0 bases and J by 4 bases, with 8 bases between them. Germline V gives CDR1 KGHSH, CDR2 LQKENI. CDR3 loop: CASSPPGAPDTQYF. CDR3 bases: TGTGCCAGCTCACCACCAGGGGCTCCAGATACGCAGTATTTT.

The V call is TRBV21-1, the J call TRBJ2-1; the tabulated D call, TRBD2, remains unverified against the DNA. TRBV21-1 is noted as a pseudogene. This CDR3 is 15 amino acids long. The CDR3 loop reads CASDTRLATDHEQFF. CDR3 in DNA: TGTGCCAGCGATACTAGGCTAGCCACGGATCATGAGCAGTTCTTC.

The chain couples TRBV2 to TRBJ1-3, with 9 bases identical to TRBD1. Germline V lookup: CDR1 SNHLY, CDR2 FYNNEI. The CDR3 contains 16 residues. Germline trimming cut 5 bases from V and 1 base from J; bases unmatched to any gene: 6. The CDR3 sequence is CASSFRDRVSGNTIYF. The CDR3 nucleotides are TGTGCCAGCAGTTTCCGGGACAGGGTTTCTGGAAACACCATATATTTT.

The chain combines TRBV25-1 with TRBJ2-1; 11 bases agree with TRBD2. CDR1 and CDR2 (germline): MGHDK, SYGVNS. The CDR3 loop spans 15 amino acids. V was clipped by 1 base and J by 7 bases; unmatched bases: 3. CDR3 DNA sequence: TGTGCCAGCAGTGAATCGGCTAGCGGGAGGAATGAGCAGTTCTTC. It translates to CASSESASGRNEQFF.

This chain joins TRBV4-2 and TRBJ1-1; D gene uncertain. The CDR3 spans 13 residues. The germline gives CDR1 LGHNA, CDR2 YNFKEQ. The V and J ends lost 4 bases and 7 bases respectively, with 13 bases between them. DNA for the CDR3: TGTGCCAGCAGCCCCCGAGGGAATTTTGAAGCTTTCTTT. It is translated as CASSPRGNFEAFF.

The chain links TRBV15 to TRBJ1-1, with D possibly being TRBD1 (5 bases). Looked up from germline, CDR1 is LNHNV and CDR2 is YYDKDF (reference sequence). CDR3 length: 13 amino acids. Trimming took 3 bases from V and 0 from J, leaving 5 bases between them. CDR3: CATSSRVNTEAFF. The CDR3 DNA is TGTGCCACCAGCAGCAGGGTGAACACTGAAGCTTTCTTT.

V and J are TRBV5-1 and TRBJ1-1; 12 nucleotides match TRBD1. There are 15 residues in the CDR3. The V and J ends lost 5 bases and 9 bases, in that order; junction bases with no gene match: 11. Germline V gene lookup returns CDR1 SGHRS and CDR2 YFSETQ. The CDR3 spells CASRQGTGGASQAFF. CDR3 DNA sequence: TGCGCCAGCAGACAGGGGACAGGGGGCGCTAGTCAAGCTTTCTTT.

The rearrangement links TRBV28 to TRBJ1-5; 8 bases are a match to TRBD1. J gave up 2 bases and V 6 bases, and 3 bases lay outside the gene matches. This CDR3 is built from 14 residues. CDR1 is MDHEN and CDR2 is SYDVKM in the germline V gene. The CDR3 DNA reads as TGTGCCAGCAGCCTGGACAGGGGCAATCAGCCCCAGCATTTT. This translates into CASSLDRGNQPQHF.

V gene TRBV7-2 combines with J gene TRBJ2-1, with no clear D. The CDR3 loop spans 13 amino acids. Deletions cut 3 bases from V and 5 bases from J, with 8 bases between. The germline V gene encodes CDR1 SGHTA and CDR2 FQGNSA. Written as DNA, the CDR3 is TGTGCCAGCAGCTTGTCGGGTGACAATGAGCAGTTCTTC. It encodes CASSLSGDNEQFF.

The V and J genes are TRBV9 and TRBJ1-1, with no clear D. CDR1 SGDLS and CDR2 YYNGEE come from the germline V gene. The CDR3 extends over 13 amino acids. Trimming stripped 4 bases from V and 0 bases from J, with 7 bases between. CDR3 coding DNA: TGTGCCAGCAGCCCCTCTATGAACACTGAAGCTTTCTTT. It specifies CASSPSMNTEAFF.

V is TRBV28 and J is TRBJ1-5; 7 nucleotides line up with TRBD1. The CDR3 has 15 amino acids. CDR1 MDHEN and CDR2 SYDVKM come from the germline V gene. The V gene end was trimmed by 6 bases and the J gene end by 4 bases; junction bases not matched to a gene: 9. This CDR3 reads CASRKTGQKNQPQHF. DNA of the CDR3: TGTGCCAGCAGGAAAACGGGACAGAAAAATCAGCCCCAGCATTTT.

This chain connects TRBV19 to TRBJ2-3; 7 bases match TRBD2. This CDR3 comprises 20 residues. From germline, CDR1 is LNHDA and CDR2 SQIVND (reference sequence). V shed 3 bases and J 0 bases; nucleotides not matched to a gene: 18. The CDR3, as DNA: TGTGCCAGTAGTATGGATTCGTCGGGGACTACCCTATTGAGCACAGATACGCAGTATTTT. Translated: CASSMDSSGTTLLSTDTQYF.

J is TRBJ2-6 and V is TRBV28, with 9 bases fitting TRBD1. The CDR3 loop spans 19 amino acids. CDR1 MDHEN and CDR2 SYDVKM come from the germline V gene. The junction had 14 bases not matched to a gene; V was cut back by 5 bases and J by 3 bases. CDR3 coding DNA: TGTGCCAGCAGTCCACGGGGACAGGGAATAGGACGTGGGGCCAACGTCCTGACTTTC. It specifies CASSPRGQGIGRGANVLTF.

CDR3 nucleotide sequence: TGCGCCAGCAGCTTAAAATGGACAGGGAGGAAGGTGGACACTGAAGCTTTCTTT. Residues: CASSLKWTGRKVDTEAFF. The genes are TRBV5-1 and TRBJ1-1; 8 nucleotides align to TRBD1. The CDR3 spans 18 residues. Germline lookup yields CDR1 SGHRS and CDR2 YFSETQ. The V and J ends lost 2 bases and 3 bases, in that order; junction bases with no gene match: 15. Complete variable domain (other parts from reference TRBV5-1 and TRBJ1-1): KAGVTQTPRYLIKTRGQQVTLSCSPISGHRSVSWYQQTPGQGLQFLFEYFSETQRNKGNFPGRFSGRQFSNSRSEMNVSTLELGDSALYLCASSLKWTGRKVDTEAFFGQGTRLTVV.

The V call is TRBV5-4, the J call TRBJ1-1, with a weak D call TRBD1 (5 bases). Trimming took off 3 bases at V and 6 bases at J, with 15 bases between the two ends. CDR1 is SGHNT, CDR2 YYREEE, per germline (reference sequence). The CDR3 has 14 amino acids. CDR3 in DNA: TGTGCCAGCAGCTGGGGGGAGGGGATCCCTGAAGCTTTCTTT. It yields the protein CASSWGEGIPEAFF.

The chain has TRBV2 and TRBJ2-7; 7 bases are a match to TRBD2. J gave up 0 bases and V 8 bases, and 4 bases lay outside the gene matches. The CDR3 consists of 13 residues. Germline V gene data show CDR1 as SNHLY and CDR2 as FYNNEI. The CDR3 is CASGGGTSYEQYF. CDR3 in DNA: TGTGCCAGCGGGGGAGGGACCTCCTACGAGCAGTACTTC.

The sample holds one count of this clone. The chain employs TRBV14 and TRBJ2-3; weak D call: TRBD1 (7 bases). V lost 0 bases and J lost 6, with 19 bases in between. The CDR3 loop spans 17 amino acids. Germline V gene sequence: CDR1 SGHDN, CDR2 FVKESK. The CDR3 is CASSQDRRGLRRDTQYF. In DNA form, the CDR3 reads TGTGCCAGCAGCCAAGATCGGAGGGGGCTACGTCGTGATACGCAGTATTTT.

The gene calls are TRBV6-5 and TRBJ1-1, with D perhaps matching TRBD1 (5 bases). Germline CDR1 is MNHEY and CDR2 is SVGAGI. This CDR3 is built from 12 residues. V lost 5 bases to trimming and J lost 3 bases, with 7 bases between them. The CDR3: CASSRGDTEAFF. The DNA of the CDR3 is TGTGCCAGCAGTAGGGGTGACACTGAAGCTTTCTTT.

The V gene is TRBV5-1, the J gene TRBJ1-1; 7 bases fit TRBD1. V lost 4 bases to trimming and J lost 4 bases; unmatched junction nucleotides: 4. The CDR3 runs 13 residues. The germline gives CDR1 SGHRS, CDR2 YFSETQ. The CDR3 is CASSENRGTEAFF. The DNA of the CDR3 is TGCGCCAGCAGCGAAAACAGGGGCACTGAAGCTTTCTTT.

The chain joins TRBV4-2 to TRBJ2-2; the match to TRBD2 covers 9 bases. The V gene end was trimmed by 3 bases and the J gene end by 5 bases; junction bases not matched to a gene: 4. The CDR3 covers 15 residues. The germline V gene encodes CDR1 LGHNA and CDR2 YNFKEQ. This CDR3 is CASSQGTSPTGELFF. The DNA for the CDR3 is TGTGCCAGCAGCCAGGGGACTAGCCCTACCGGGGAGCTGTTTTTT.

This chain links TRBV27 with TRBJ2-7, with 11 bases lining up with TRBD2. The CDR3 is 15 amino acids. Per germline, CDR1 MNHEY and CDR2 SMNVEV (reference sequence). Germline trimming cut 5 bases from V and 2 bases from J; bases unmatched to any gene: 5. CDR3 in DNA: TGTGCCAGCAGTCAGAAGACTAGCGGGGCCTACGAGCAGTACTTC. Translated, it gives CASSQKTSGAYEQYF.

The V call is TRBV10-3, the J call TRBJ1-1; D is perhaps TRBD1 (6 bases). The ends were cut back, 5 bases at V and 0 bases at J, with 10 bases in the middle. CDR1 is ENHRY and CDR2 is SYGVKD in the germline V gene. The CDR3 is 14 amino acids. The CDR3 DNA reads TGTGCCATCAGTCGAGGACAGATGAACACTGAAGCTTTCTTT. Translated, it gives CAISRGQMNTEAFF.